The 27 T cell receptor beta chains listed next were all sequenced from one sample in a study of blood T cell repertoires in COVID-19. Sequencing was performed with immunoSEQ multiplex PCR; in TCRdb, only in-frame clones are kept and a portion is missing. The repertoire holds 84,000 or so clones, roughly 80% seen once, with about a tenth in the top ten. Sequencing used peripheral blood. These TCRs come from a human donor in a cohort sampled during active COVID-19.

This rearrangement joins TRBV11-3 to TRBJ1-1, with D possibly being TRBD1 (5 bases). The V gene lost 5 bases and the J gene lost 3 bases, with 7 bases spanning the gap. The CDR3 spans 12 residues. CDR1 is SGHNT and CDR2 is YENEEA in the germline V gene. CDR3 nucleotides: TGTGCCAGCAGCGCAGGGTACACTGAAGCTTTCTTT. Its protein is CASSAGYTEAFF.

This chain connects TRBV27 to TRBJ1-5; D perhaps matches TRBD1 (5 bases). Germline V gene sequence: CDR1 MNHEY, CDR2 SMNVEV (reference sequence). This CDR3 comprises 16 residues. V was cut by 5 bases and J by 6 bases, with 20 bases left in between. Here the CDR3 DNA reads TGTGCCAGCAGTACCCTTGGGCAGGGAACGTCTCAGCCCCAGCATTTT. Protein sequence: CASSTLGQGTSQPQHF.

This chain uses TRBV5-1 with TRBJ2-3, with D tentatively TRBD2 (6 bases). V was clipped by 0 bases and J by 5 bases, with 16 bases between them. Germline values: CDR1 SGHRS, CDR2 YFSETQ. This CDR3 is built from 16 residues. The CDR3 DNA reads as TGCGCCAGCAGCTTGGCCGCTGGGCGGGGCATAGATACGCAGTATTTT. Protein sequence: CASSLAAGRGIDTQYF.

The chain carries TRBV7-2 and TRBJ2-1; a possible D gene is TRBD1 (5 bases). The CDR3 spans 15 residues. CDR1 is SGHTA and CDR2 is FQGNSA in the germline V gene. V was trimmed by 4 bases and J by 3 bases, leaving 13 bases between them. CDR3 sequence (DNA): TGTGCCAGCAGCTACGACAGCGTTTACTACAATGAGCAGTTCTTC. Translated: CASSYDSVYYNEQFF.

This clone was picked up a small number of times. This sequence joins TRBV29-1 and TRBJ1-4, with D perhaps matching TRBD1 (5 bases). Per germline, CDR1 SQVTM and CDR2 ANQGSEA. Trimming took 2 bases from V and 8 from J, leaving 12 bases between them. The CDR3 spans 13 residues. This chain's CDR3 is CSVESGQYEKLFF. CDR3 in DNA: TGCAGCGTTGAAAGTGGACAATACGAAAAACTGTTTTTT.

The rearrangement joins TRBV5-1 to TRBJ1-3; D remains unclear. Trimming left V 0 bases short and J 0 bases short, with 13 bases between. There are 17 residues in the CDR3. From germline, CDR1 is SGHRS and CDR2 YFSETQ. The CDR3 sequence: CASSLGAQTPSGNTIYF. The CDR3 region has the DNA TGCGCCAGCAGCTTGGGGGCGCAGACCCCCTCTGGAAACACCATATATTTT.

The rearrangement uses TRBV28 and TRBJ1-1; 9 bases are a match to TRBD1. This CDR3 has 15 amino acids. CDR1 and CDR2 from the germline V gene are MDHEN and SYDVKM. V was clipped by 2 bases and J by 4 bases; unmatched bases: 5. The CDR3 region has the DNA TGTGCCAGCAGTTTAACTGGGGGACAGGGCACTGAAGCTTTCTTT. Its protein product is CASSLTGGQGTEAFF. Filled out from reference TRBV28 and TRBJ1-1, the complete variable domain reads DVKVTQSSRYLVKRTGEKVFLECVQDMDHENMFWYRQDPGLGLRLIYFSYDVKMKEKGDIPEGYSVSREKKERFSLILESASTNQTSMYLCASSLTGGQGTEAFFGQGTRLTVV.

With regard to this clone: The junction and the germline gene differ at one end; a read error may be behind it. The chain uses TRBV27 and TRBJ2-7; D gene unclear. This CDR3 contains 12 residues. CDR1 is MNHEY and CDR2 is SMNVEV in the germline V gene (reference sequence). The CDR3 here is CASGFSYYEQYF. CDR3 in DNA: TGTGCCAGCGGTTTCTCCTACTACGAGCAGTACTTC.

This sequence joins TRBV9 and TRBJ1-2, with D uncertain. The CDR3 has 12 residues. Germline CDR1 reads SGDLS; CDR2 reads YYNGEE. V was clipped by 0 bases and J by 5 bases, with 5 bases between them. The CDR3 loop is CASSVDQYGYTF. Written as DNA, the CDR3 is TGTGCCAGCAGCGTAGACCAGTATGGCTACACCTTC.

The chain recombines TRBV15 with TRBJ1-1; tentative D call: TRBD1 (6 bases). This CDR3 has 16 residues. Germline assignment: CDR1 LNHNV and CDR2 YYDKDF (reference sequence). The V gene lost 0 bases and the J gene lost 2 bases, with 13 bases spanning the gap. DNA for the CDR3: TGTGCCACCAGCAGAGAGTCGACAGGAGCCAACACTGAAGCTTTCTTT. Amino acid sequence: CATSRESTGANTEAFF.

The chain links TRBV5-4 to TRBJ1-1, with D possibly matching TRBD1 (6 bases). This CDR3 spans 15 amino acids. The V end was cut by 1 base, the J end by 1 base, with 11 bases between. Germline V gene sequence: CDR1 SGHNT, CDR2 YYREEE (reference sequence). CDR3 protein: CASSLQGITNTEAFF. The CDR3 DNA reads TGTGCCAGCAGCTTGCAGGGGATCACGAACACTGAAGCTTTCTTT.

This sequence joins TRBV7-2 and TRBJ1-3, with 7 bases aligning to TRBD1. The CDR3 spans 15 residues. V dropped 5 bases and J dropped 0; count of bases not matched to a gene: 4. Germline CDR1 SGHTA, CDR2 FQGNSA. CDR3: CASSQSGGSGNTIYF. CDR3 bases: TGTGCCAGCAGCCAGTCAGGGGGCTCTGGAAACACCATATATTTT.

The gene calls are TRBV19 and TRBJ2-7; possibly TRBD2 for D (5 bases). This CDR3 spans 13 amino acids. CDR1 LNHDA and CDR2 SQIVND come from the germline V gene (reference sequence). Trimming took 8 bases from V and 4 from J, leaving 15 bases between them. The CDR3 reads CASSRGQAYEQYF. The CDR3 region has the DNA TGTGCCAGTTCCCGGGGTCAGGCGTACGAGCAGTACTTC.

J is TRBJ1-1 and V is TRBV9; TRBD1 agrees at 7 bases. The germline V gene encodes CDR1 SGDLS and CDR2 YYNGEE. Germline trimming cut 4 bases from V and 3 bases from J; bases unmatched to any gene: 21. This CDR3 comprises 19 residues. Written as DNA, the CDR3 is TGTGCCAGCAGCTCAAGTAGTAGCGCGACCAGGGGGTTGGACACTGAAGCTTTCTTT. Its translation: CASSSSSSATRGLDTEAFF.

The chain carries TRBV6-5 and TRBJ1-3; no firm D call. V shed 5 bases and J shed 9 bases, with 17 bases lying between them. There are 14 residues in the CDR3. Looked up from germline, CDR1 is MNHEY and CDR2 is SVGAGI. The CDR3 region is CASSPPGNSVTIYF. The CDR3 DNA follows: TGTGCCAGCAGTCCCCCCGGGAACAGTGTCACCATATATTTT.

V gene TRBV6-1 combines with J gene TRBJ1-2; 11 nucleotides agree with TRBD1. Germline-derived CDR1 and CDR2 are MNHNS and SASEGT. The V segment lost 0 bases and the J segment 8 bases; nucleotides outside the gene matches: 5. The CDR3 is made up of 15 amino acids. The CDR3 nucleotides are TGTGCCAGCAGTGAAGCCCGGACAGGGGGCGGGGGCTACACCTTC. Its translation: CASSEARTGGGGYTF.

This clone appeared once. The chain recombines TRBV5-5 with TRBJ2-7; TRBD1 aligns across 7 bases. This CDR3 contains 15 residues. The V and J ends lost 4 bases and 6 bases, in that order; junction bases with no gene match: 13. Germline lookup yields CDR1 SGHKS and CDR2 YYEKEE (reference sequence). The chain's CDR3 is CASSPTGTVPPEQYF. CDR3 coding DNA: TGTGCCAGCAGCCCTACCGGGACAGTCCCACCCGAGCAGTACTTC.

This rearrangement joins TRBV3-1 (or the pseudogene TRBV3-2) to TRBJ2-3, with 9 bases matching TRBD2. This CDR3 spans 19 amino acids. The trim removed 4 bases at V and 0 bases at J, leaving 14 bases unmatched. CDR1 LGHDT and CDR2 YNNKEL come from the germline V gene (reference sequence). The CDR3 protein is CASSRRVQRGAESTDTQYF. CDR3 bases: TGTGCCAGCAGCCGAAGGGTCCAGCGGGGGGCGGAGAGCACAGATACGCAGTATTTT.

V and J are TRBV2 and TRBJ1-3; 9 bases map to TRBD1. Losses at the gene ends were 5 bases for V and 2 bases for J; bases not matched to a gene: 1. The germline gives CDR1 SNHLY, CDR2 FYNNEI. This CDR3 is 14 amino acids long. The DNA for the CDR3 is TGTGCCAGCAGTCGGGACAGGGCTGGAAACACCATATATTTT. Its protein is CASSRDRAGNTIYF.

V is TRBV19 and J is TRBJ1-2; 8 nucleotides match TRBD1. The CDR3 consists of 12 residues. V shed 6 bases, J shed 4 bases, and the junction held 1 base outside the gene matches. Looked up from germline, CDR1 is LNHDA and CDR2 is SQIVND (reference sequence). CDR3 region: CASRDRVYGYTF. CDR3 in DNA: TGTGCCAGTAGGGACAGGGTCTATGGCTACACCTTC.

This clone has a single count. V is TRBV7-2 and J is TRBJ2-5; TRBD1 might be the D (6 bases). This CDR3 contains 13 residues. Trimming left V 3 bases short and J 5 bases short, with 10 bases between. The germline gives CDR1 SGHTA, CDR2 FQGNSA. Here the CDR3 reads CASSFTGRETQYF. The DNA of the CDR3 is TGTGCCAGCAGCTTCACAGGGCGGGAGACCCAGTACTTC.

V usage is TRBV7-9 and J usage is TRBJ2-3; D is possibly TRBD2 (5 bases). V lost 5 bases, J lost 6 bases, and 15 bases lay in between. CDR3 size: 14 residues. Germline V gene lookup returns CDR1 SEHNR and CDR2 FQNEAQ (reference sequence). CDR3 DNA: TGTGCCAGCAGCCTCGGGGTTAGGGCGGATACGCAGTATTTT. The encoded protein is CASSLGVRADTQYF.

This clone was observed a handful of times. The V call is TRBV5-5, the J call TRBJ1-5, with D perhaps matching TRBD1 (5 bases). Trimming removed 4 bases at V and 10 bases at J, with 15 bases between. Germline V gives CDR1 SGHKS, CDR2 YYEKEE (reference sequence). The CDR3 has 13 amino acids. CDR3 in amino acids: CASSRRESGPQHF. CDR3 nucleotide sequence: TGTGCCAGCAGCCGCAGGGAATCCGGACCCCAGCATTTT.

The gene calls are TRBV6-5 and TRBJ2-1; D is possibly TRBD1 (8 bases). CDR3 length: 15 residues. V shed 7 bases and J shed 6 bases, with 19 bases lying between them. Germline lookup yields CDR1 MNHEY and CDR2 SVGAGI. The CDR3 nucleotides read TGTGCCAGCACTACAGGACAGGGAGGGAGCAATGAGCAGTTCTTC. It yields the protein CASTTGQGGSNEQFF.

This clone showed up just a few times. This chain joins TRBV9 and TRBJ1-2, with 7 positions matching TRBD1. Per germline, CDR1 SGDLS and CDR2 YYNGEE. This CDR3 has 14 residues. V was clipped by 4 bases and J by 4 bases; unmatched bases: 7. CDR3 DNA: TGTGCCAGCAGCCCTTCGACAGGGTTCTATGGCTACACCTTC. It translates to CASSPSTGFYGYTF. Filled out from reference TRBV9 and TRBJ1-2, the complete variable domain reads DSGVTQTPKHLITATGQRVTLRCSPRSGDLSVYWYQQSLDQGLQFLIQYYNGEERAKGNILERFSAQQFPDLHSELNLSSLELGDSALYFCASSPSTGFYGYTFGSGTRLTVV.

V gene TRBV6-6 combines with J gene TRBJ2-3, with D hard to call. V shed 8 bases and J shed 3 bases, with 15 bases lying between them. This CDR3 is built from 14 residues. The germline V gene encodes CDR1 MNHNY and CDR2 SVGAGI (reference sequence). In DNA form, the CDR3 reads TGTGCCAGCTCAGGTTCGGAAGTGACAGATACGCAGTATTTT. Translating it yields CASSGSEVTDTQYF.

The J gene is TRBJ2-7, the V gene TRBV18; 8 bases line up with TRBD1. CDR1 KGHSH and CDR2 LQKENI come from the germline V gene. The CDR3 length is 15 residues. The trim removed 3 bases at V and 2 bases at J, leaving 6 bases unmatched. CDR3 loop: CASSPRTGSPYEQYF. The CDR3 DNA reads TGTGCCAGCTCACCCCGGACAGGGAGTCCCTACGAGCAGTACTTC.